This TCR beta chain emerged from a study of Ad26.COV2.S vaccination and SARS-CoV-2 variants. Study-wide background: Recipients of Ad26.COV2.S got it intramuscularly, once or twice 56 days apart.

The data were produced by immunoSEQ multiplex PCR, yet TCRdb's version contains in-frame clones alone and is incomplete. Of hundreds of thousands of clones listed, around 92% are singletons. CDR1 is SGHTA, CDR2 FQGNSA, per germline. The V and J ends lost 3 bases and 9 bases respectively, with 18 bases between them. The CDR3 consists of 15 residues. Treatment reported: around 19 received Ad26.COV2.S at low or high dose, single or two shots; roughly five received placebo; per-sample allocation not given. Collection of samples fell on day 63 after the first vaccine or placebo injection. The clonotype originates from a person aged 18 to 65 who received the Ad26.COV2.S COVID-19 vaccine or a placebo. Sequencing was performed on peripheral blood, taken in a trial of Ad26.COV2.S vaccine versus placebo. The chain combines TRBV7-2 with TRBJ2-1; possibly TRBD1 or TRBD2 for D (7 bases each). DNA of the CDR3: TGTGCCAGCAGCTTTTCCCAGGGGGGGCTGGGTGAGCAGTTCTTC. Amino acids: CASSFSQGGLGEQFF. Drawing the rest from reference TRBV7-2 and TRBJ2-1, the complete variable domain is GAGVSQSPSNKVTEKGKDVELRCDPISGHTALYWYRQSLGQGLEFLIYFQGNSAPDKSGLPSDRFSAERTGGSVSTLTIQRTQQEDSAVYLCASSFSQGGLGEQFFGPGTRLTVL.